This T cell receptor (beta chain) was recorded in a study of blood T cell repertoires in COVID-19. The CDR3 totals 14 residues. Trimming at V came to 5 bases and at J to 8 bases, leaving 10 bases not matched to a gene. Germline values: CDR1 SNHLY, CDR2 FYNNEI. Repertoires were generated with immunoSEQ multiplex PCR, while TCRdb's copy carries only in-frame clones and drops some. The data contain roughly 200,000 clones, roughly 94% of them singletons. The specimen sequenced was peripheral blood. The chain carries TRBV2 and TRBJ1-2, with 8 bases identical to TRBD1. The TCR sequence derives from a man younger than 45 with COVID-19, enrolled during active disease. The CDR3 nucleotides read TGTGCCAGCAGTCCACAGGGGGGGATAGAGGGCTACACCTTC. Residues: CASSPQGGIEGYTF. The whole variable domain, filled in from reference TRBV2 and TRBJ1-2, reads EPEVTQTPSHQVTQMGQEVILRCVPISNHLYFYWYRQILGQKVEFLVSFYNNEISEKSEIFDDQFSVERPDGSNFTLKIRSTKLEDSAMYFCASSPQGGIEGYTFGSGTRLTVV.